This TCR beta chain comes out of a study of T cell repertoires in cytomegalovirus infection. Across the study: Based on public TCR beta signatures, there were indications of CMV infection and of a matching HLA type.

Study conclusions and caveats: Dominating the ex vivo response were TCR beta clonotypes that were CMV-specific and HLA-C-restricted.

TCRdb recomputed calls from the reads with MiXCR, one row per CDR3 protein. This sample has some 320,000 distinct CDR3 sequences; 25% to 35% occur once, and the top ten carry 20%. Germline V CDR1 and CDR2: SGHNT, YYREEE (reference sequence). The CDR3 has 15 residues. Trimming removed 6 bases from V and 1 base from J, with 14 bases in between. About this clonotype itself: Antigen specificity is unknown.

The chain carries TRBV5-4 and TRBJ2-1; TRBD2 is a possible D gene (6 bases). This receptor was taken from a human donor in good health (CMV status not recorded). Some clones in this sample may be carry-over from other donors' samples. The material sequenced was cultured PBMCs, taken from culture after CMV antigen stimulation. CDR3 in DNA: TGTGCCAGCACCCTGACTAGTCAATCCTACAATGAGCAGTTCTTC. Translation gives CASTLTSQSYNEQFF.